The source of this TCR beta chain is a study of vaccination and CD4 T cells after COVID-19. Study-level findings and limits: Vaccine-specific clones in convalescent patients were spike mono-reactive in 304 of 307 cases.

Stated treatment: approximately 9-day PBMC culture with coronavirus spike peptide pools or control peptides (ViraFEST assay). Pre-COVID-19 pandemic sampling (2011-2018) yielded the unexposed donor's CD4+ T cells. In the ViraFEST assay, peptide-pool expansion preceded TCR sequencing of expanded clonotypes. Peptide pools at around 9.1 ug/ml, together with 8 to 10 IU/ml IL-2, were added to cultures of under 2.5 million PBMCs per well. Once obtained from cultured CD4+ T cells, the DNA was sequenced using the Oncomine TCR Beta short-read assay. One entry per CDR3 protein results from TCRdb running MiXCR on the PCR reads. In the table there are approximately 6,000 distinct CDR3 sequences, over 40% of which are singletons. Germline lookup yields CDR1 MNHNS and CDR2 SASEGT. The CDR3 is 15 residues long. V lost 8 bases and J lost 2, with 16 bases in between. About this clonotype itself: Its antigen is unknown.

The chain recombines TRBV6-1 with TRBJ1-5; D is undetermined. This TCR derives from a human donor in good health. The sequencing sample was made of CD4+ T cells from blood, cultured in vitro. DNA for the CDR3: TGTGCCAGCCTGGAGGCCCCCGGGGGCAATCAGCCCCAGCATTTT. Protein product: CASLEAPGGNQPQHF.